Given below is one TCR beta chain in context. Its antigen is not yet known. No much larger clone is present one base from it, and per-base qualities are unavailable. The V and J ends are trimmed by 0 bases and 0 bases, leaving 6 bases between them. The CDR3 starts with the cysteine, ends with the phenylalanine, and has 15 residues. The entry retains the CDR3 DNA only, 45 bases that are in frame from base 1. CDR1 MNHEY and CDR2 SVGAGI were looked up in the germline V gene. Library preparation used the immunoSEQ multiplex PCR assay. In its TCRdb copy, this immuneACCESS table keeps in-frame sequences only and misses some clones. Where compared with another copy, unresolved V genes explain less than half of these, and the others have no known cause. For this sample the table gives approximately 49,000 clones, of which around 92% were detected only once. Of the sample, approximately 0.91% falls within the top ten clones.

The sample belongs to a study of T cell changes during pregnancy in multiple sclerosis (dated by TCRdb to about 2019). Some background on the complete study: The study examined how the T cell repertoire changed over the course of pregnancy in women with multiple sclerosis.

This specimen consisted of CD4+ T cells from peripheral blood mononuclear cells, obtained in the second trimester of pregnancy. Recombination joined TRBV6-5 with TRBJ1-5; possibly the D gene is TRBD1, per 6 matching bases. The TCR sequence derives from a female donor in good health, enrolled as a control in a pregnancy study. The nucleotide sequence is TGTGCCAGCAGTTACTCAGGGGGTAGCAATCAGCCCCAGCATTTT. It is translated as CASSYSGGSNQPQHF.